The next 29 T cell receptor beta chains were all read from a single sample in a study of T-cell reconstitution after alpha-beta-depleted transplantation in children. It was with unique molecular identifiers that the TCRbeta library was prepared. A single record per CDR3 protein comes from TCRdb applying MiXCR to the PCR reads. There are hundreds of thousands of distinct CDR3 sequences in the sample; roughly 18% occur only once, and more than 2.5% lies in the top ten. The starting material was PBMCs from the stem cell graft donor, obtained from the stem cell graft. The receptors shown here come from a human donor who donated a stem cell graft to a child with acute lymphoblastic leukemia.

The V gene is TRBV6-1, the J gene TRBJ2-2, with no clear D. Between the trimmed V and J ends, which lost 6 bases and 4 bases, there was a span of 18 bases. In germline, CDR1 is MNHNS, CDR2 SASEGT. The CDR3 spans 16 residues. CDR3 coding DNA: TGTGCCAGCAGCCCCGGGTTTAAACGGCTCACCGGGGAGCTGTTTTTT. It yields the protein CASSPGFKRLTGELFF.

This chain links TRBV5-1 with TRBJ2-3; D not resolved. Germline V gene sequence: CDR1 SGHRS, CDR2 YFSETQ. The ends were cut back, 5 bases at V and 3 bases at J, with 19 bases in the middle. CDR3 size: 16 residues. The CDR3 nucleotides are TGCGCCAGCAGGCCGAGATCACCCTTGGGAACAGATACGCAGTATTTT. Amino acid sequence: CASRPRSPLGTDTQYF.

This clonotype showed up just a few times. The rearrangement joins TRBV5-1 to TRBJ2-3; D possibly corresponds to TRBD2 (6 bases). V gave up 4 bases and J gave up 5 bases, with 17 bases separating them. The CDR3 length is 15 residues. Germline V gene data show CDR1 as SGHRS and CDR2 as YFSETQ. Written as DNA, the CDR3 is TGCGCCAGCAGCCCTGTCCGGGACTCACAAGATACGCAGTATTTT. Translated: CASSPVRDSQDTQYF.

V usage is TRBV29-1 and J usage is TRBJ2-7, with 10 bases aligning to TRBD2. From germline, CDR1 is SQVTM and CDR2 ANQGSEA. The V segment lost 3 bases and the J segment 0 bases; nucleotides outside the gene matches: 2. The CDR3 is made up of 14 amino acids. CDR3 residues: CSVEPSGSSYEQYF. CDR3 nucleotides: TGCAGCGTTGAGCCTAGCGGGAGCTCCTACGAGCAGTACTTC.

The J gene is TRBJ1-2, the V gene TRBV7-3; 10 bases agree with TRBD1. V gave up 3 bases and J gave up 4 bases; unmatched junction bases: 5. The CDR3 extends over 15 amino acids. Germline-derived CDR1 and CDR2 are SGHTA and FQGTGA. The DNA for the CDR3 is TGTGCCAGCAGCTTGGGGACAGGGGACCGCTATGGCTACACCTTC. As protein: CASSLGTGDRYGYTF.

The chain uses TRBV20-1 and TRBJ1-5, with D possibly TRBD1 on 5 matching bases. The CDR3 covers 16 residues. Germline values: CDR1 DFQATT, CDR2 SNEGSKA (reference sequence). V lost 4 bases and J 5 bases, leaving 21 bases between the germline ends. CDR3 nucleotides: TGCAGTGCTATAATTCCGGGACTAGCGGGAGATCAGCCCCAGCATTTT. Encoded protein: CSAIIPGLAGDQPQHF.

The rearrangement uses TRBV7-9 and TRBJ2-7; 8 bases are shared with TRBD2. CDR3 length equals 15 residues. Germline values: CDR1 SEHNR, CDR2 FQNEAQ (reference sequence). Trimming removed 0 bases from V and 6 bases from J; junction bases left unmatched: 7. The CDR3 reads CASSLAGTRQSEQYF. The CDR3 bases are TGTGCCAGCAGCTTAGCCGGGACTAGACAATCCGAGCAGTACTTC.

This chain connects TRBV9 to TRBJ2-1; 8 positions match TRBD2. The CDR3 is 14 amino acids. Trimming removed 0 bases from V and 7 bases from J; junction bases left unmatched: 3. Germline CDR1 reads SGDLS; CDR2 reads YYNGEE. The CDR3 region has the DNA TGTGCCAGCAGCGTAGGCGGGAGGATGAATGAGCAGTTCTTC. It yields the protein CASSVGGRMNEQFF.

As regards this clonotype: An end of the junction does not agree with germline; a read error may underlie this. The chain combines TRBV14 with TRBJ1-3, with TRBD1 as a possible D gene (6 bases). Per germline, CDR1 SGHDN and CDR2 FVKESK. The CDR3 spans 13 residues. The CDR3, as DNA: TGTGCCAGCAGCCAAGTTTTAAGCAGGGGCCTAGATTTT. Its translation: CASSQVLSRGLDF. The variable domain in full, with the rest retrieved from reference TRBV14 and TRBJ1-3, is EAGVTQFPSHSVIEKGQTVTLRCDPISGHDNLYWYRRVMGKEIKFLLHFVKESKQDESGMPNNRFLAERTGGTYSTLKVQPAELEDSGVYFCASSQVLSRGLDFGEGSWLTVV.

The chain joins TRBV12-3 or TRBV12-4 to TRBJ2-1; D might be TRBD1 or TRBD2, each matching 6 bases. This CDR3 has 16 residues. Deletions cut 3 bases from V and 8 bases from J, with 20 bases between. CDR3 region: CASSLRGASSGYEQFF. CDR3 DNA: TGTGCCAGCAGTTTGAGGGGGGCTAGCAGTGGCTATGAGCAGTTCTTC.

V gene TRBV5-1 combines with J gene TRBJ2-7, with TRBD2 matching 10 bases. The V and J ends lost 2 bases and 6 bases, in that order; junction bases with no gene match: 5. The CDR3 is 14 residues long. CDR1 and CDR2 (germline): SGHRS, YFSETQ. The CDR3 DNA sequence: TGCGCCAGCAGCTTAAGCGGGAGGGCCCTCGAGCAGTACTTC. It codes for CASSLSGRALEQYF.

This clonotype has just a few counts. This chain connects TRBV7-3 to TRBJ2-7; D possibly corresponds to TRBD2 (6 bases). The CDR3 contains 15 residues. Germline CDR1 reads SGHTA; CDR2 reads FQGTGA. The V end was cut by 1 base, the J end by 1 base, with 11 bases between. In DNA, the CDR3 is TGTGCCAGCAGCTTAAACCCCGGGACTTCCTACGAGCAGTACTTC. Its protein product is CASSLNPGTSYEQYF. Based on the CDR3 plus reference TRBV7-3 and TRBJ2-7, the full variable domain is GAGVSQTPSNKVTEKGKYVELRCDPISGHTALYWYRQSLGQGPEFLIYFQGTGAADDSGLPNDRFFAVRPEGSVSTLKIQRTERGDSAVYLCASSLNPGTSYEQYFGPGTRLTVT.

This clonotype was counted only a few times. The CDR3 spells CASSPGSGNTIYF. In DNA form, the CDR3 reads TGTGCCAGCTCCCCTGGCTCTGGAAACACCATATATTTT. The chain employs TRBV18 and TRBJ1-3; no clear D. This CDR3 region has 13 residues. The V gene's germline CDR1 is KGHSH and CDR2 LQKENI. The V gene lost 6 bases and the J gene lost 0 bases, with 6 bases spanning the gap.

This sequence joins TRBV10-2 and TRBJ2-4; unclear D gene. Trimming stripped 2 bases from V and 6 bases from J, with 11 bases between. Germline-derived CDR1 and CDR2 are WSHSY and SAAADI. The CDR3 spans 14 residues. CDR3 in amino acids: CASSEPASGNIQYF. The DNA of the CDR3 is TGCGCCAGCAGTGAGCCCGCGTCGGGAAACATTCAGTACTTC.

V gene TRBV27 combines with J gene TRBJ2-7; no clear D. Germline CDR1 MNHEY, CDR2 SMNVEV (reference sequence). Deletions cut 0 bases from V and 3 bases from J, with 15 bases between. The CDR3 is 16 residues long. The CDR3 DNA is TGTGCCAGCAGTTTATCGGCCCTACCTGCCGGCTACGAGCAGTACTTC. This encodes CASSLSALPAGYEQYF.

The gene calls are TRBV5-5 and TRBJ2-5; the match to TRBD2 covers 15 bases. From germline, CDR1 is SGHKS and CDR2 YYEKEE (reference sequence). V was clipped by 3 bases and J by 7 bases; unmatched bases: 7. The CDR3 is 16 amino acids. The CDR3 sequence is CASSWGLAGGSGTQYF. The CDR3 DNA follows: TGTGCCAGCAGCTGGGGACTAGCGGGAGGTTCGGGGACCCAGTACTTC.

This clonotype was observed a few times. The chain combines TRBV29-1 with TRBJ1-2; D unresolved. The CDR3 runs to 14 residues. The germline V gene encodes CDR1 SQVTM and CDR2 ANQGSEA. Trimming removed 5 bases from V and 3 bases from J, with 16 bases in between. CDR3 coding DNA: TGCAGCGTTCCCCGGGCAGGCCTGGACTATGGCTACACCTTC. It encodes CSVPRAGLDYGYTF.

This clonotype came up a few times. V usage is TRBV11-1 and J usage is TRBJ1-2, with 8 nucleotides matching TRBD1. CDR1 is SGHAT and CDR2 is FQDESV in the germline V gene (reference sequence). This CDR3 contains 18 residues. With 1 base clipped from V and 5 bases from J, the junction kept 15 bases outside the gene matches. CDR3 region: CASSLVTLATDREYGYTF. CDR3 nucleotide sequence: TGTGCCAGCAGCTTAGTAACGCTCGCGACGGACAGGGAATATGGCTACACCTTC.

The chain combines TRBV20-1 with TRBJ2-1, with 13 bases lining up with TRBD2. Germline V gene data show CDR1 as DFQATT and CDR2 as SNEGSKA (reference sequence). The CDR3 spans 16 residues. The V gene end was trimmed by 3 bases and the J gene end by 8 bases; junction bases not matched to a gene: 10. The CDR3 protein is CSARDSVGLAGHEQFF. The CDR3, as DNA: TGCAGTGCTAGGGATTCCGTGGGACTAGCGGGGCATGAGCAGTTCTTC.

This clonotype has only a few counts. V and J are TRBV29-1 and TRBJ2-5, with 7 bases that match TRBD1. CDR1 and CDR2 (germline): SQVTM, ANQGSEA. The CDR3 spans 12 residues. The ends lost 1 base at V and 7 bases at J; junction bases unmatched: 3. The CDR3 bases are TGCAGCGTTGAAGGACAGGGTGGGACCCAGTACTTC. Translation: CSVEGQGGTQYF.

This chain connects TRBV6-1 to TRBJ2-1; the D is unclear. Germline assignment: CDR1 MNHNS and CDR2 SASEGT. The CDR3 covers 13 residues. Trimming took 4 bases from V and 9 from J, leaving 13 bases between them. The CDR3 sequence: CASSGLAAVEQFF. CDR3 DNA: TGTGCCAGCAGTGGGCTGGCGGCAGTTGAGCAGTTCTTC.

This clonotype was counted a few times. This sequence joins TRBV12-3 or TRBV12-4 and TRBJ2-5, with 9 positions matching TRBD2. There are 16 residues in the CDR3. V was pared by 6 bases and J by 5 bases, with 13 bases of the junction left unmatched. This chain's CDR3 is CASSLSLSGSSETQYF. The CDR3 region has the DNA TGTGCCAGCAGCCTTTCCCTTAGCGGGAGCAGTGAGACCCAGTACTTC.

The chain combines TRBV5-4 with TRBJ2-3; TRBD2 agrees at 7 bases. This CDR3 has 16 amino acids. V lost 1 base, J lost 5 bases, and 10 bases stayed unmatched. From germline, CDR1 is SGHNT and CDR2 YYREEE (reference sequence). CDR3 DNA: TGTGCCAGCAGCTTGAGGACGGGAGGTGGAGGAGATACGCAGTATTTT. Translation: CASSLRTGGGGDTQYF.

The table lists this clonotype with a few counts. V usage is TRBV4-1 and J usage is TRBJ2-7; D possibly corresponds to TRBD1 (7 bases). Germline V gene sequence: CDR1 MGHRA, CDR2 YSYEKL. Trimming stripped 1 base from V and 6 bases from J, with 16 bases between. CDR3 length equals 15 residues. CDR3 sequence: CASSQAGQGGGEQYF. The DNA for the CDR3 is TGCGCCAGCAGCCAAGCAGGCCAGGGGGGCGGCGAGCAGTACTTC.

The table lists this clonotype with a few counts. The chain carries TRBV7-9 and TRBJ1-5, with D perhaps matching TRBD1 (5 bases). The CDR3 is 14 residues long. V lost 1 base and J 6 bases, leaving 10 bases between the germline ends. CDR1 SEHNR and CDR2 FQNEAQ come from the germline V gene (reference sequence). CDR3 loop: CASSLGAGSQPQHF. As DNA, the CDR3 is TGTGCCAGCAGCTTAGGGGCAGGGAGTCAGCCCCAGCATTTT. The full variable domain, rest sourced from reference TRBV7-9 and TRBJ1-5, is DTGVSQNPRHKITKRGQNVTFRCDPISEHNRLYWYRQTLGQGPEFLTYFQNEAQLEKSRLLSDRFSAERPKGSFSTLEIQRTEQGDSAMYLCASSLGAGSQPQHFGDGTRLSIL.

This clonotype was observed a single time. The CDR3 loop is CASSRQGFNEQYF. CDR3 nucleotide sequence: TGCGCCAGCAGTAGACAGGGTTTTAACGAGCAGTACTTC. The gene calls are TRBV10-1 and TRBJ2-7, with 7 bases identical to TRBD1. This CDR3 has 13 residues. The germline CDR1 and CDR2 sequences are WNHNN and SYGVQD (reference sequence). The V and J ends lost 5 bases and 5 bases, in that order; junction bases with no gene match: 6.

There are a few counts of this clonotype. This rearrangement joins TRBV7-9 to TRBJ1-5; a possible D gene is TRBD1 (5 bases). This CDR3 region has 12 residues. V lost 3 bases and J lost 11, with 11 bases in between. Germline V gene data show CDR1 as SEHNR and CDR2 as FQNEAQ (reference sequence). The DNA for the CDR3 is TGTGCCAGCAGCTTCAAGGGGTTCGCCCAGCATTTT. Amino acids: CASSFKGFAQHF.

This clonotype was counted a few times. CDR3 loop: CASSRPGGDVETQYF. The CDR3 nucleotides read TGCGCCAGCAGCCGTCCAGGAGGGGATGTGGAGACCCAGTACTTC. This chain connects TRBV4-1 to TRBJ2-5; a weak D match, TRBD2 (6 bases). Germline V CDR1 and CDR2: MGHRA, YSYEKL. The CDR3 length is 15 residues. The V end lost 4 bases, the J end lost 5 bases, and 17 bases lay between the germline ends.

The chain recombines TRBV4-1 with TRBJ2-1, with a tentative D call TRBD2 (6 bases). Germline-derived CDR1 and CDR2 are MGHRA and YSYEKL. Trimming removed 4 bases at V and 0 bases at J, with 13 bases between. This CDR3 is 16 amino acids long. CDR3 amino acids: CASSRPGRDSYNEQFF. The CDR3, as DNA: TGCGCCAGCAGCCGGCCCGGGCGGGACTCCTACAATGAGCAGTTCTTC.